This is a list of T cell receptor beta chains from one sample in a study of CD8 T cells in Susac syndrome. TCRdb re-called the immunoSEQ multiplex PCR reads through MiXCR, storing one row per CDR3 protein. The top ten hold around 0.13% of the sample, which has roughly 160,000 distinct CDR3 sequences, around 95% seen once. Sequencing was done on a sample of CD4+ T cells from PBMCs. Receptors originate from a human donor with Susac syndrome. Each CDR3 is given with its conserved first and last residue. Fields, in order: J gene, clone size, V gene, D gene, CDR3 length, CDR3 protein, CDR3 DNA. A D gene is named only where the DNA matches it firmly. A clone size is listed for some rows: how often the clone was seen (once, few, many), or a class if it is expanded.

TRBJ2-2	.	TRBV5-6	.	15	CASSLASRDTGELFF	TGTGCCAGCAGCTTGGCCAGCCGGGACACCGGGGAGCTGTTTTTT
TRBJ2-4	.	TRBV7-9	.	13	CASSSAGEDIQYF	TGTGCCAGCAGCTCCGCAGGGGAGGACATTCAGTACTTC
TRBJ2-1	.	TRBV6-5	TRBD2	15	CASSYLSSGPREQFF	TGTGCCAGCAGTTACTTGTCTAGCGGTCCCCGGGAGCAGTTCTTC
TRBJ2-7	.	TRBV3-1	TRBD1	15	CASSQEGQGGYEQYF	TGTGCCAGCAGCCAAGAGGGACAGGGTGGCTACGAGCAGTACTTC
TRBJ1-2	.	TRBV29-1	.	12	CSVVRQGGGYTF	TGCAGCGTTGTCCGTCAGGGTGGTGGCTACACCTTC
TRBJ2-2	.	TRBV3-1	.	14	CASSQSGATGELFF	TGTGCCAGCAGCCAATCCGGTGCCACCGGGGAGCTGTTTTTT
TRBJ2-3	once	TRBV29-1	.	14	CSVAPGLSTDTQYF	TGCAGCGTCGCCCCAGGGCTTAGCACAGATACGCAGTATTTT
TRBJ1-1	few	TRBV20-1	.	10	CSARRTEAFF	TGCAGTGCTAGGAGGACTGAAGCTTTCTTT
TRBJ2-2	.	TRBV12-3/TRBV12-4	.	11	CASLLTGELFF	TGTGCCAGCCTCCTTACCGGGGAGCTGTTTTTT
TRBJ2-4	.	TRBV5-6	.	14	CASSLGGAKNIQYF	TGTGCCAGCAGCTTGGGAGGGGCCAAAAACATTCAGTACTTC
TRBJ2-1	.	TRBV7-3	.	15	CASSLAPFLSNEQFF	TGTGCCAGCAGCTTAGCGCCTTTCTTGTCAAATGAGCAGTTCTTC
TRBJ2-7	once	TRBV29-1	.	12	CSVGDNLYEQYF	TGCAGCGTTGGGGATAACCTCTACGAGCAGTACTTC
TRBJ2-3	.	TRBV29-1	.	14	CSVAPELSTDTQYF	TGCAGCGTCGCCCCAGAGCTTAGCACAGATACGCAGTATTTT
TRBJ1-1	.	TRBV20-1	.	14	CSARDRQANTEAFF	TGCAGTGCTAGAGATCGGCAGGCGAACACTGAAGCTTTCTTT
TRBJ2-2	.	TRBV6-2/TRBV6-3	TRBD1	16	CASSYELKGATGELFF	TGTGCCAGCAGTTACGAATTGAAGGGGGCAACCGGGGAGCTGTTTTTT
TRBJ1-2	.	TRBV24-1	.	14	CATSDEGRSYGYTF	TGTGCCACCAGTGATGAAGGCAGATCCTATGGCTACACCTTC
TRBJ2-6	.	TRBV4-2	.	16	CASSQENWSGANVLTF	TGTGCCAGCAGCCAAGAGAACTGGTCTGGGGCCAACGTCCTGACTTTC
TRBJ1-1	.	TRBV20-1	TRBD1	14	CSAKPGQGAAEAFF	TGCAGTGCTAAACCGGGACAGGGGGCAGCTGAAGCTTTCTTT
TRBJ2-7	once	TRBV7-2	TRBD2	15	CASSFHSGRASEQYF	TGTGCCAGCAGCTTCCATAGCGGGAGGGCTTCCGAGCAGTACTTC
TRBJ2-5	.	TRBV1	.	10	CTSSLGTQYF	TGCACCAGCAGCCTGGGGACCCAGTACTTC
TRBJ2-2	.	TRBV20-1	.	13	CSASWQLGGELFF	TGCAGTGCTAGTTGGCAGCTAGGCGGGGAGCTGTTTTTT
TRBJ1-5	.	TRBV2	.	16	CASSEGRGRSNQPQHF	TGTGCCAGCAGTGAAGGGAGGGGTAGGAGCAATCAGCCCCAGCATTTT
TRBJ1-4	.	TRBV7-2	.	11	CASSLHEKLFF	TGTGCCAGCAGCTTGCATGAAAAACTGTTTTTT
TRBJ2-3	.	TRBV9	TRBD1	13	CASSVGTGDTQYF	TGTGCCAGCAGCGTGGGGACAGGGGATACGCAGTATTTT
TRBJ1-1	.	TRBV20-1	.	11	CSARVVSEAFF	TGCAGTGCTAGAGTAGTATCTGAAGCTTTCTTT
TRBJ2-3	.	TRBV30	TRBD2	15	CAWSVGAGMADTQYF	TGTGCCTGGAGTGTTGGAGCGGGAATGGCAGATACGCAGTATTTT
TRBJ1-5	.	TRBV6-2/TRBV6-3	.	14	CASSMGHYNQPQHF	TGTGCCAGCAGCATGGGACATTACAATCAGCCCCAGCATTTT
TRBJ1-6	.	TRBV7-2	.	12	CASSFPPQPLHF	TGTGCCAGCAGCTTCCCCCCGCAACCCCTCCACTTT
TRBJ2-5	.	TRBV7-2	TRBD1	15	CASSSGQGVSETQYF	TGTGCCAGCAGCTCAGGACAGGGGGTATCAGAGACCCAGTACTTC
TRBJ1-5	.	TRBV7-2	.	13	CASSTGGNQPQHF	TGTGCCAGCAGCACCGGGGGCAATCAGCCCCAGCATTTT
TRBJ2-1	.	TRBV7-9	.	13	CASSLGPQSSLFF	TGTGCCAGCAGCCTAGGGCCCCAATCTTCGTTGTTCTTC
TRBJ2-3	.	TRBV28	.	14	CASSAPGTTDTQYF	TGTGCCAGCAGCGCCCCAGGAACGACAGATACGCAGTATTTT
TRBJ1-2	.	TRBV5-8	.	15	CASSSVDSLNYGYTF	TGTGCCAGCAGCTCGGTAGACAGCCTTAACTATGGCTACACCTTC
TRBJ2-7	.	TRBV2	.	13	CASSLDDSYEQYF	TGTGCCAGCAGCTTAGACGACTCCTACGAGCAGTACTTC
TRBJ2-1	.	TRBV30	.	11	CAWSVGLGQFF	TGTGCCTGGAGTGTAGGTCTAGGGCAGTTCTTC
TRBJ2-3	.	TRBV20-1	.	13	CSASGDATDTQYF	TGCAGTGCTAGTGGGGATGCCACAGATACGCAGTATTTT
TRBJ1-1	.	TRBV30	.	11	CAWSVVGEAFF	TGTGCCTGGAGTGTAGTCGGGGAAGCTTTCTTT
TRBJ2-1	.	TRBV18	TRBD2	16	CASSPPSSGRYNEQFF	TGTGCCAGCTCACCACCATCTTCCGGGAGGTACAATGAGCAGTTCTTC
TRBJ2-5	.	TRBV20-1	TRBD2	18	CSASPLGLAGGRQETQYF	TGCAGTGCTAGCCCTCTGGGACTAGCGGGAGGGCGGCAAGAGACCCAGTACTTC
TRBJ1-1	.	TRBV3-1	.	11	CASSQYTEAFF	TGTGCCAGCAGCCAGTACACTGAAGCTTTCTTT
TRBJ2-3	once	TRBV29-1	.	15	CSVHLLGATRDTQYF	TGCAGCGTCCACCTATTGGGGGCGACAAGGGATACGCAGTATTTT
TRBJ2-5	.	TRBV28	.	15	CASSRQAGSQETQYF	TGTGCCAGCAGCCGACAGGCCGGGAGCCAAGAGACCCAGTACTTC
TRBJ1-2	.	TRBV29-1	.	13	CSVEDRRINGYTF	TGCAGCGTTGAAGACAGGAGGATCAATGGCTACACCTTC
TRBJ1-2	.	TRBV19	.	13	CASRESTAYGYTF	TGTGCCAGCAGAGAGTCAACCGCTTATGGCTACACCTTC
TRBJ1-5	.	TRBV6-6	.	13	CASRQGRDQPQHF	TGTGCCAGCAGACAGGGAAGGGATCAGCCCCAGCATTTT
TRBJ2-3	.	TRBV3-1	.	17	CASSQDLGGTSTDTQYF	TGTGCCAGCAGCCAAGATCTTGGGGGAACTAGCACAGATACGCAGTATTTT
TRBJ2-3	.	TRBV19	.	13	CASSQRHTDTQYF	TGTGCCAGTAGTCAGCGCCACACAGATACGCAGTATTTT
TRBJ2-5	once	TRBV15	.	13	CATSRRREETQYF	TGTGCCACCAGCCGCCGCCGGGAAGAGACCCAGTACTTC
TRBJ2-1	.	TRBV27	.	17	CASSPRSRESSYNEQFF	TGTGCCAGCAGTCCCAGGAGTAGGGAGAGCTCCTACAATGAGCAGTTCTTC
TRBJ2-3	.	TRBV18	TRBD2	15	CASSPPTSATDTQYF	TGTGCCAGCTCACCACCAACTAGCGCAACAGATACGCAGTATTTT
TRBJ2-3	.	TRBV29-1	TRBD2	14	CSGGGGLAGNTQYF	TGCAGCGGTGGGGGCGGACTAGCGGGCAACACGCAGTATTTT
TRBJ1-1	.	TRBV29-1	.	15	CSVVKGRVRNTEAFF	TGCAGCGTTGTGAAGGGGCGAGTCCGGAACACTGAAGCTTTCTTT
TRBJ2-1	.	TRBV7-2	TRBD2	17	CASSLVAGGAIINEQFF	TGTGCCAGCAGCTTAGTAGCGGGAGGGGCCATCATCAATGAGCAGTTCTTC
TRBJ2-7	once	TRBV7-6	.	18	CASSPQMAAGTHSYEQYF	TGTGCCAGCAGCCCCCAGATGGCTGCCGGGACCCATTCCTACGAGCAGTACTTC